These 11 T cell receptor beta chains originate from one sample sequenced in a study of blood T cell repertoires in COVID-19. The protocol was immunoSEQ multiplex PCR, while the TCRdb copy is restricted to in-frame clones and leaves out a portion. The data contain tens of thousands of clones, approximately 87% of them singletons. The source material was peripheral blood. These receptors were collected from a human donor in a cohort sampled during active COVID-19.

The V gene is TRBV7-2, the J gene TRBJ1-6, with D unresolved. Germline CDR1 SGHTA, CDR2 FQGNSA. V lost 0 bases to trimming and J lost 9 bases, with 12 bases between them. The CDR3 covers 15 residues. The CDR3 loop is CASSLALGEGSPLHF. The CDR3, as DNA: TGTGCCAGCAGCTTAGCGCTGGGAGAAGGTTCACCCCTCCACTTT.

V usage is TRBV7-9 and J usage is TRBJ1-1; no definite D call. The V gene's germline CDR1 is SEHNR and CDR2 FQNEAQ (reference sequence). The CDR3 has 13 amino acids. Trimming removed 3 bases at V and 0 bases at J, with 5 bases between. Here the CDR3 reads CASSFQVNTEAFF. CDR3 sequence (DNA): TGTGCCAGCAGCTTTCAGGTGAACACTGAAGCTTTCTTT.

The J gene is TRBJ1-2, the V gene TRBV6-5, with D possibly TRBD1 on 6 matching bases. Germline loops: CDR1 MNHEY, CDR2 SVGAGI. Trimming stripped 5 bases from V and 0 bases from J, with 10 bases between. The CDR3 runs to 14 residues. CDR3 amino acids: CASSPTGSNYGYTF. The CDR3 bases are TGTGCCAGCAGTCCAACAGGGTCTAACTATGGCTACACCTTC.

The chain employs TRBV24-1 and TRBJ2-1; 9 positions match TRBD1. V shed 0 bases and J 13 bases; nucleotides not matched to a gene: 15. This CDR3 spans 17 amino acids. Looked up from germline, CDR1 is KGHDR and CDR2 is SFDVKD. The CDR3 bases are TGTGCCACCAGTGATTTGCACGAGACAGGGGGGAAAATCGACCAGTTCTTC. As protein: CATSDLHETGGKIDQFF.

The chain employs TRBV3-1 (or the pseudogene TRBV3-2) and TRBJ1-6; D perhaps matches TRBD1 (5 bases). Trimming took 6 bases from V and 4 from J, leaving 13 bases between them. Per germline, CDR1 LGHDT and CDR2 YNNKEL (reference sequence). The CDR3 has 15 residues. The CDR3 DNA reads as TGTGCCAGCAGGCCGACAGCCGTTTATAATTCACCCCTCCACTTT. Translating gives CASRPTAVYNSPLHF.

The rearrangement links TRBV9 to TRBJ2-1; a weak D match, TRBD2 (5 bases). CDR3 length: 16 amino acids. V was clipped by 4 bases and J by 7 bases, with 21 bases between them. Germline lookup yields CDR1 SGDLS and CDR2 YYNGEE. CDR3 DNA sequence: TGTGCCAGCAGCATCAAGACGGGGTTTACGAAGAATGAGCAGTTCTTC. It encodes CASSIKTGFTKNEQFF.

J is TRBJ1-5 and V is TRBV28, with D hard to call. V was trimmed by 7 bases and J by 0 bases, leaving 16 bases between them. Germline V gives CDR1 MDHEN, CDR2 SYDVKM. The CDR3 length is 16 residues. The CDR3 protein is CASNQWADFSNQPQHF. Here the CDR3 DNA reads TGTGCCAGCAACCAGTGGGCAGATTTTAGCAATCAGCCCCAGCATTTT.

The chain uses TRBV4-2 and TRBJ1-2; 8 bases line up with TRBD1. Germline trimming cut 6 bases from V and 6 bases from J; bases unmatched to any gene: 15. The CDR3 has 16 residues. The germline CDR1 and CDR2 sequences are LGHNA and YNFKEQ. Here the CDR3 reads CASRVIGTGGVNGYTF. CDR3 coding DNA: TGTGCCAGCAGGGTGATTGGGACAGGAGGGGTAAATGGCTACACCTTC.

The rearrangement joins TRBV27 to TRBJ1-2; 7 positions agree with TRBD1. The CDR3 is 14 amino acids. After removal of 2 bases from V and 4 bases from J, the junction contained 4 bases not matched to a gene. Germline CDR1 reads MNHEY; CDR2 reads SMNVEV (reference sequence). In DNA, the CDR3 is TGTGCCAGCAGTTTAAGGGGACAGAGCTATGGCTACACCTTC. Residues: CASSLRGQSYGYTF.

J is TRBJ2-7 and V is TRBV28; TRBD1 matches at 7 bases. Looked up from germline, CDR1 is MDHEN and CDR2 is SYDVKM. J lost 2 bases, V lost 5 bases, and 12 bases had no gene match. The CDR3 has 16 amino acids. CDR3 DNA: TGTGCCAGCAGTGTCACCGGGACAGCTAGTCCCTACGAGCAGTACTTC. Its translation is CASSVTGTASPYEQYF.

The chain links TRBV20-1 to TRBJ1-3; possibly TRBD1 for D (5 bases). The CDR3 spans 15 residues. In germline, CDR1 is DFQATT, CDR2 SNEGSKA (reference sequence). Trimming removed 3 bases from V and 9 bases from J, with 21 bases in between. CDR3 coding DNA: TGCAGTGCTAGTGTACTCGGCCCCCTCGGGGGCACCATATATTTT. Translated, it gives CSASVLGPLGGTIYF.